This paragraph covers one T cell receptor (beta chain) sequence. This clonotype was seen only a few times. Its antigen is unknown. No clone much larger than this one lies a single base away; base qualities are absent. This sample is drawn from a study of T cell repertoires in cytomegalovirus infection (dated by TCRdb to the late 2010s). Regarding the study in general: Peptide stimulations targeted recently identified HLA-C-restricted CMV epitopes, whose presentation resists viral immunomodulation, together with well-studied HLA-B-restricted epitopes. Donor HLA type was relevant to the analysis, as public TCR beta signatures indicated carriage of CMV infection together with the matching HLA type. Results and caveats for the whole study, not just this receptor: Cumulative frequency of public TCR beta family members discriminated carriers of CMV infection plus the relevant HLA type in this cohort and an independent roughly 330-donor cohort. In the ex vivo response, HLA-C-restricted CMV-specific TCR beta clonotypes were dominant, and in two of eight donors the single most frequent clonotype came from this HLA-C-restricted group.

The listed sequencing device is Illumina HiSeq 1500. TCRdb's own reprocessing of the public reads used fastp at Q25 and MiXCR and kept productive beta chains. Entries are consolidated by CDR3 protein sequence, retaining the most common genes and DNA. A total of approximately 120,000 distinct CDR3 sequences appear in this sample, about 32% of them only once. In total, the top ten clones hold 58% of the sample. The treatment or condition tag for this specimen amounts to: in vitro stimulation with specific CMV peptide epitopes to enrich CMV-specific T cells. Sequences SGHRS (CDR1) and YFSETQ (CDR2) are obtained from the germline V gene. Germline trimming amounts to 5 bases on V and 6 bases on J, with 11 as the count of junction bases outside the gene matches. Reading from cysteine to phenylalanine, the CDR3 counts 15 amino acids. Only the CDR3 region is kept as DNA, spanning 45 bases read in frame from base 1.

Here the chain combines TRBV5-1 and TRBJ2-1, with TRBD2 identical over 7 junction bases. The receptor comes from a human donor in good health (CMV status not recorded). Some clones in this sample may be carry-over from other donors' samples. The sequenced sample was CD8+ T cells from cultured PBMCs, obtained from culture after CMV antigen stimulation. The DNA sequence is as follows: TGCGCCAGCAGGGGGGGGAGCCTTCGAACCAATGAGCAGTTCTTC. The resulting protein is CASRGGSLRTNEQFF.